Following are 30 T cell receptor beta chains from one sample sequenced in a study of Graves' ophthalmopathy and Graves' hyperthyroidism. Beta-chain TCR CDR3 regions were amplified from RNA transcripts. RT-PCR in the first round used HTBI primers; a second-round multiplex PCR followed. In TCRdb, the multiplex PCR reads were re-called with MiXCR into one record per CDR3 protein. This table holds hundreds of thousands of distinct CDR3 sequences, around 50% found once. The sequenced sample consisted of peripheral blood. The receptors stem from an adult man with Graves' ophthalmopathy.

The chain couples TRBV7-3 to TRBJ2-5; TRBD1 agrees at 7 bases. This CDR3 has 14 residues. The ends lost 5 bases at V and 5 bases at J; junction bases unmatched: 8. CDR1 is SGHTA and CDR2 is FQGTGA in the germline V gene. CDR3 sequence: CASSLSGTAETQYF. The DNA for the CDR3 is TGTGCCAGCAGCCTCTCTGGGACAGCGGAGACCCAGTACTTC.

This clonotype was detected once. The chain combines TRBV7-9 with TRBJ1-1; D gene ambiguous. Germline V lookup: CDR1 SEHNR, CDR2 FQNEAQ (reference sequence). Trimming took off 1 base at V and 3 bases at J, with 6 bases between the two ends. This CDR3 contains 13 residues. CDR3 sequence reads: CASSLVTDTEAFF. The DNA of the CDR3 is TGTGCCAGCAGCTTAGTTACAGACACTGAAGCTTTCTTT.

In the case of this clonotype: Given a much more abundant clone one base away, this may be a read error. V gene TRBV7-9 combines with J gene TRBJ1-6, with a weak D call TRBD1 (5 bases). The CDR3 totals 14 residues. V gave up 5 bases and J gave up 6 bases, with 11 bases separating them. Germline CDR1 and CDR2: SEHNR and FQNEAQ (reference sequence). The CDR3 spells CASSRDSANSPLHF. CDR3 DNA: TGTGCCAGCAGCCGTGACAGTGCTAATTCACCCCTCCACTTT.

The chain employs TRBV14 and TRBJ2-7, with TRBD2 matching 7 bases. Per the germline V gene, CDR1 is SGHDN and CDR2 is FVKESK. There are 15 residues in the CDR3. J was trimmed by 2 bases and V by 0 bases; bases with no gene match: 4. The CDR3 loop is CASSQESGNPYEQYF. The CDR3 nucleotides read TGTGCCAGCAGCCAAGAAAGCGGGAACCCCTACGAGCAGTACTTC.

This clonotype was detected a few times. V is TRBV24-1 and J is TRBJ2-2; D remains unclear. Germline values: CDR1 KGHDR, CDR2 SFDVKD. The CDR3 length is 15 residues. The V end lost 3 bases, the J end lost 1 base, and 8 bases lay between the germline ends. The DNA of the CDR3 is TGTGCCACCAGTGATCGGCGATTGAACACCGGGGAGCTGTTTTTT. Encoded protein: CATSDRRLNTGELFF.

Comments on this clonotype: Lacking the conserved final phenylalanine or tryptophan, this CDR3 likely reflects a read error. The chain recombines TRBV6-5 with TRBJ2-7; 9 positions match TRBD1. CDR1 and CDR2 from the germline V gene are MNHEY and SVGAGI. The J segment lost 4 bases and the V segment lost 2 bases, leaving 6 bases of the junction unmatched. The CDR3 totals 15 residues. This CDR3 is CASSYRGQGMYEQYL. CDR3 coding DNA: TGTGCCAGCAGTTACCGCGGACAGGGGATGTACGAGCAGTACCTC.

In this sample, this clonotype turned up once. The V and J genes are TRBV7-8 and TRBJ1-5; D unclear. The CDR3 length is 14 residues. The V and J ends lost 1 base and 7 bases respectively, with 11 bases between them. Germline V gene lookup returns CDR1 SGHVS and CDR2 FQNEAQ. This CDR3 is CASSLEGRLQPQHF. The CDR3 DNA follows: TGTGCCAGCAGCTTAGAGGGCCGATTGCAGCCCCAGCATTTT.

On this clonotype: Possible read error: a much larger clone is one base away. This chain uses TRBV10-3 with TRBJ2-7; D unresolved. With 4 bases removed from V and 2 bases from J, the gap between germline ends came to 12 bases. Germline-derived CDR1 and CDR2 are ENHRY and SYGVKD. The CDR3 covers 14 residues. CDR3 residues: CAISGKDIAYEQYF. The CDR3 DNA reads TGTGCCATCAGTGGAAAAGATATCGCCTACGAGCAGTACTTC.

A note on this clonotype: An end of the junction differs from the germline gene, which may be a read error. The chain combines TRBV28 with TRBJ2-5; the D gene is possibly TRBD2 (6 bases). The CDR3 contains 13 residues. The germline V gene has CDR1 MDHEN and CDR2 SYDVKM. DNA of the CDR3: TGTGTCAGCAATTTATCAGGGAGGGAGACCCAGTACTTC. Amino acid sequence: CVSNLSGRETQYF.

The chain couples TRBV7-9 to TRBJ2-5; either TRBD1 or TRBD2 may fit D (5 bases each). V lost 4 bases to trimming and J lost 5 bases, with 8 bases between them. Germline-derived CDR1 and CDR2 are SEHNR and FQNEAQ (reference sequence). This CDR3 is built from 12 residues. The CDR3 DNA is TGTGCCAGCAGCTCAGGGACGGAGACCCAGTACTTC. Translated, it gives CASSSGTETQYF.

For the CDR3, the DNA is TGTGCCAGCAGCCCCCTATTCACAGACACCGGGGAGCTGTTTTTT. It specifies CASSPLFTDTGELFF. The gene calls are TRBV5-8 and TRBJ2-2, with D hard to call. This CDR3 is 15 amino acids long. V lost 4 bases and J lost 3, with 13 bases in between. Looked up from germline, CDR1 is SGHTS and CDR2 is YDEGEE.

The gene calls are TRBV29-1 and TRBJ1-2; 7 bases align to TRBD1. The CDR3 has 12 residues. Trimming at V came to 6 bases and at J to 3 bases, leaving 4 bases not matched to a gene. Germline V lookup: CDR1 SQVTM, CDR2 ANQGSEA. The CDR3 DNA sequence: TGCAGCGTAGCAACAGGGGACTATGGCTACACCTTC. As protein: CSVATGDYGYTF.

Regarding this clonotype: Sequence at one end of the junction differs from germline and may be a read error. V gene TRBV5-8 combines with J gene TRBJ1-1; 7 positions match TRBD1. The CDR3 contains 11 residues. Germline V gene data show CDR1 as SGHTS and CDR2 as YDEGEE. CDR3 in amino acids: CASGQATEAFF. Here the CDR3 DNA reads TGCGCCAGTGGACAGGCCACTGAAGCTTTCTTT.

V gene TRBV7-9 combines with J gene TRBJ2-5; D gene ambiguous. This CDR3 has 14 amino acids. Looked up from germline, CDR1 is SEHNR and CDR2 is FQNEAQ (reference sequence). The germline V and J ends were trimmed by 1 base and 4 bases, with 10 bases remaining between them. CDR3 in amino acids: CASSLVGQLETQYF. The CDR3, as DNA: TGTGCCAGCAGCTTAGTGGGCCAACTAGAGACCCAGTACTTC. The entire variable domain, with the rest obtained from reference TRBV7-9 and TRBJ2-5, is as follows: DTGVSQNPRHKITKRGQNVTFRCDPISEHNRLYWYRQTLGQGPEFLTYFQNEAQLEKSRLLSDRFSAERPKGSFSTLEIQRTEQGDSAMYLCASSLVGQLETQYFGPGTRLLVL.

CDR3 nucleotide sequence: TGTGCCAGCAGCTTACCGCCTTGGGGGAATCTCCTGAATTCACCCCTCCACTTT. Translated, it gives CASSLPPWGNLLNSPLHF. The chain has TRBV7-2 and TRBJ1-6; TRBD1 is a possible D gene (5 bases). V was shortened by 2 bases and J by 7 bases, with 21 bases between the two germline ends. Per germline, CDR1 SGHTA and CDR2 FQGNSA. The CDR3 consists of 18 residues.

This clonotype was detected only a few times. The chain combines TRBV5-6 with TRBJ2-5; tentative D call: TRBD1 (5 bases). V dropped 5 bases and J dropped 8 bases, with 16 bases sitting between them. Germline CDR1 and CDR2: SGHDT and YYEEEE. This CDR3 contains 13 residues. CDR3 sequence (DNA): TGTGCCAGCAGTTTGTCGGAAAGGGGAACCCAGTACTTC. Translating it yields CASSLSERGTQYF.

V and J are TRBV7-2 and TRBJ1-2; D remains ambiguous. V was shortened by 8 bases and J by 2 bases, with 15 bases between the two germline ends. Germline V lookup: CDR1 SGHTA, CDR2 FQGNSA. This CDR3 comprises 14 residues. CDR3 coding DNA: TGTGCCAGCTCACCAACGAACGGGAACTATGGCTACACCTTC. Its translation: CASSPTNGNYGYTF.

The V and J genes are TRBV6-5 and TRBJ2-5; TRBD2 aligns across 13 bases. Unmatched junction bases numbered 6, after V lost 6 bases and J lost 5 bases. Germline V gene lookup returns CDR1 MNHEY and CDR2 SVGAGI. CDR3 length: 15 amino acids. DNA of the CDR3: TGTGCCAGCAGCCCGACTAGCGGGGGGCATGAGACCCAGTACTTC. It yields the protein CASSPTSGGHETQYF.

V and J are TRBV29-1 and TRBJ1-1, with D unclear. This CDR3 has 11 amino acids. Looked up from germline, CDR1 is SQVTM and CDR2 is ANQGSEA. V was pared by 8 bases and J by 5 bases, with 12 bases between. The CDR3 DNA follows: TGCAGCTTGGAAGAAGGAACTGAAGCTTTCTTT. Translated: CSLEEGTEAFF. The variable domain in full, with the rest retrieved from reference TRBV29-1 and TRBJ1-1, is SAVISQKPSRDICQRGTSLTIQCQVDSQVTMMFWYRQQPGQSLTLIATANQGSEATYESGFVIDKFPISRPNLTFSTLTVSNMSPEDSSIYLCSLEEGTEAFFGQGTRLTVV.

As for this clonotype: A junction end diverges from the germline sequence, so it may reflect a read error. This chain joins TRBV10-3 and TRBJ1-1, with D perhaps matching TRBD1 (6 bases). The CDR3 loop spans 14 amino acids. Germline V gives CDR1 ENHRY, CDR2 SYGVKD. The CDR3, as DNA: TGTGCCAGCAGTTCAGGGGAGGGGGACACTGAAGCTTTCTTT. Amino acids: CASSSGEGDTEAFF.

The sample holds many counts of this clonotype. The chain employs TRBV25-1 and TRBJ1-2, with D perhaps TRBD1 (6 bases). V was shortened by 4 bases and J by 4 bases, with 16 bases between the two germline ends. CDR1 and CDR2 (germline): MGHDK, SYGVNS. This CDR3 comprises 15 residues. CDR3 in amino acids: CASSGPPTGVYGYTF. The CDR3 DNA reads as TGTGCCAGCAGTGGCCCCCCGACAGGTGTCTATGGCTACACCTTC.

This rearrangement joins TRBV7-9 to TRBJ2-5, with a possible D match to TRBD1 (6 bases). V lost 6 bases, J lost 3 bases, and 8 bases lay in between. The CDR3 length is 12 residues. Germline V lookup: CDR1 SEHNR, CDR2 FQNEAQ (reference sequence). The CDR3 protein is CASSPGEETQYF. CDR3 nucleotides: TGTGCCAGCAGTCCAGGGGAAGAGACCCAGTACTTC.

The J gene is TRBJ1-5, the V gene TRBV6-5, with D unclear. CDR1 and CDR2 (germline): MNHEY, SVGAGI. The CDR3 loop spans 13 amino acids. The V and J ends lost 5 bases and 4 bases respectively, with 9 bases between them. The CDR3 sequence is CASSKRENQPQHF. The CDR3 nucleotides read TGTGCCAGCAGTAAACGGGAGAATCAGCCCCAGCATTTT.

This clonotype has at least ten counts. The CDR3 sequence: CASKSVNSNQPQHF. CDR3 in DNA: TGTGCCAGTAAGTCAGTTAATAGCAATCAGCCCCAGCATTTT. The chain carries TRBV19 and TRBJ1-5; D remains ambiguous. V was shortened by 7 bases and J by 0 bases, with 10 bases between the two germline ends. The CDR3 extends over 14 amino acids. Germline CDR1 reads LNHDA; CDR2 reads SQIVND (reference sequence).

The chain joins TRBV7-9 to TRBJ2-7, with 10 bases aligning to TRBD1. The germline CDR1 and CDR2 sequences are SEHNR and FQNEAQ (reference sequence). The trim removed 5 bases at V and 5 bases at J, leaving 9 bases unmatched. The CDR3 runs 15 residues. The CDR3 nucleotides are TGTGCCAGCAGCGTATCCCGGGACAGGGGCCACGAGCAGTACTTC. It yields the protein CASSVSRDRGHEQYF.

This clonotype was detected a few times. V and J are TRBV20-1 and TRBJ2-2, with TRBD2 identical over 7 bases. This CDR3 comprises 15 residues. J was trimmed by 7 bases and V by 3 bases; bases with no gene match: 11. Germline CDR1 is DFQATT and CDR2 is SNEGSKA (reference sequence). CDR3 protein: CSARGPAGRDGELFF. Written as DNA, the CDR3 is TGCAGTGCTAGGGGCCCGGCAGGGAGGGACGGGGAGCTGTTTTTT.

This chain uses TRBV7-9 with TRBJ1-2, with TRBD1 as a possible D gene (5 bases). V was trimmed by 3 bases and J by 7 bases, leaving 12 bases between them. Germline lookup yields CDR1 SEHNR and CDR2 FQNEAQ (reference sequence). The CDR3 length is 13 residues. The CDR3 here is CASSFAGRGGYTF. Written as DNA, the CDR3 is TGTGCCAGCAGCTTTGCAGGGCGGGGTGGCTACACCTTC.

Only one count was recorded for this clonotype. V usage is TRBV29-1 and J usage is TRBJ1-2, with 8 bases matching TRBD1. With 8 bases clipped from V and 5 bases from J, the junction kept 13 bases outside the gene matches. This CDR3 is built from 14 residues. Germline CDR1 and CDR2: SQVTM and ANQGSEA. The CDR3 DNA is TGCAGCTTGGACACGGCCGGGACAGGATATGGCTACACCTTC. This codes for CSLDTAGTGYGYTF.

The chain links TRBV15 to TRBJ1-4, with no clear D. Germline V CDR1 and CDR2: LNHNV, YYDKDF (reference sequence). The CDR3 is 15 residues long. Trimming pared 6 bases from V and 8 bases from J, leaving 19 bases between. CDR3 nucleotides: TGTGCCACCAGTTTCGGGGAAGGTTTGAGGGAAAAACTGTTTTTT. Amino acids: CATSFGEGLREKLFF.

This clonotype was counted a few times. DNA for the CDR3: TGTGCCAGCAGCCCAGGTAGCCAAGAGACCCAGTACTTC. It specifies CASSPGSQETQYF. The chain couples TRBV7-3 to TRBJ2-5, with D unresolved. Germline-derived CDR1 and CDR2 are SGHTA and FQGTGA. The CDR3 covers 13 residues. The ends were cut back, 5 bases at V and 1 base at J, with 8 bases in the middle.